Below, 21 T cell receptor beta chains from the same sample are listed, as sequenced in a study of cytomegalovirus exposure and HLA in healthy donors. The PCR made use of 60 Vbeta and 13 Jbeta primers. The table came from immunoSEQ multiplex PCR; TCRdb's copy has only in-frame clones and leaves some out. The table lists 70,000 to 100,000 clones, less than 80% of them singletons. Source material: PBMCs. These receptors were obtained from a woman between 45 and 60 years old in good health and CMV-seropositive.

This sequence joins TRBV5-1 and TRBJ2-3, with TRBD2 matching over 11 bases. V dropped 6 bases and J dropped 5; count of bases not matched to a gene: 8. Germline V gene sequence: CDR1 SGHRS, CDR2 YFSETQ. The CDR3 extends over 15 amino acids. CDR3 sequence: CASTSSGGFIDTQYF. In nucleotides, the CDR3 is TGCGCCAGCACGTCTAGCGGGGGGTTTATAGATACGCAGTATTTT.

There are a few counts of this clone. The chain uses TRBV4-1 and TRBJ1-2; the match to TRBD1 covers 10 bases. CDR3 length: 15 residues. Germline CDR1 is MGHRA and CDR2 is YSYEKL. The V and J ends lost 4 bases and 8 bases, in that order; junction bases with no gene match: 10. CDR3 in amino acids: CASSPVGQGDKGYTF. CDR3 DNA sequence: TGCGCCAGCAGCCCCGTTGGACAGGGGGATAAAGGCTACACCTTC.

The rearrangement joins TRBV2 to TRBJ1-4, with D possibly TRBD1 on 5 matching bases. V shed 7 bases and J shed 8 bases, with 14 bases lying between them. In germline, CDR1 is SNHLY, CDR2 FYNNEI. This CDR3 comprises 13 residues. The CDR3, as DNA: TGTGCCAGCACGGGGGTAAGGGAAGAAAAACTGTTTTTT. The encoded protein is CASTGVREEKLFF.

This clone was seen only a few times. The chain links TRBV19 to TRBJ1-3; 8 nucleotides match TRBD1. The CDR3 consists of 16 residues. V was clipped by 7 bases and J by 4 bases; unmatched bases: 12. Germline loops: CDR1 LNHDA, CDR2 SQIVND (reference sequence). In DNA form, the CDR3 reads TGTGCCAGTAAAGACAAGGGGACAGGCGCCGGAAACACCATATATTTT. As protein: CASKDKGTGAGNTIYF.

The chain carries TRBV11-1 and TRBJ2-2; 8 positions match TRBD1. The CDR3 is 16 residues long. V lost 4 bases to trimming and J lost 4 bases; unmatched junction nucleotides: 8. The germline gives CDR1 SGHAT, CDR2 FQDESV (reference sequence). The CDR3 protein is CASSSSRGLGTGELFF. Here the CDR3 DNA reads TGTGCCAGCAGCTCAAGCAGGGGGCTAGGCACCGGGGAGCTGTTTTTT.

The chain carries TRBV9 and TRBJ2-3; the match to TRBD1 covers 7 bases. CDR1 and CDR2 (germline): SGDLS, YYNGEE. With V trimmed by 0 bases and J by 8 bases, 3 bases remained unmatched. The CDR3 has 13 amino acids. CDR3 region: CASSVGSGGTQYF. The CDR3 DNA follows: TGTGCCAGCAGCGTAGGGTCAGGGGGTACGCAGTATTTT.

This clone is a singleton in its sample. The CDR3 DNA follows: TGTGCCATCAGTGAGTCCCAGTATAGCAATCAGCCCCAGCATTTT. It is translated as CAISESQYSNQPQHF. The chain joins TRBV10-3 to TRBJ1-5; no clear D. V lost 0 bases and J 0 bases, leaving 6 bases between the germline ends. Germline V gene sequence: CDR1 ENHRY, CDR2 SYGVKD. The CDR3 runs 15 residues.

The rearrangement joins TRBV11-2 to TRBJ1-2; a possible D gene is TRBD1 (5 bases). Germline V CDR1 and CDR2: SGHAT, FQNNGV. The CDR3 sequence is 13 residues long. Trimming left V 5 bases short and J 7 bases short, with 14 bases between. This CDR3 reads CASSNPGGSGYTF. CDR3 in DNA: TGTGCCAGCAGCAACCCGGGGGGATCTGGCTACACCTTC.

This clone came up a few times. This chain joins TRBV19 and TRBJ1-2; tentative D call: TRBD1 (6 bases). V dropped 6 bases and J dropped 4 bases, with 12 bases sitting between them. Germline CDR1 reads LNHDA; CDR2 reads SQIVND (reference sequence). This CDR3 has 13 residues. As DNA, the CDR3 is TGTGCCAGTAGGGAGATAGGGGGCTATGGCTACACCTTC. Translating gives CASREIGGYGYTF. The full variable domain, in which reference TRBV19 and TRBJ1-2 provide the parts outside the CDR3, is DGGITQSPKYLFRKEGQNVTLSCEQNLNHDAMYWYRQDPGQGLRLIYYSQIVNDFQKGDIAEGYSVSREKKESFPLTVTSAQKNPTAFYLCASREIGGYGYTFGSGTRLTVV.

In regard to this clone: The same CDR3 arises from other DNA sequences in this sample as well. The rearrangement joins TRBV18 to TRBJ1-6; 9 positions agree with TRBD1. Trimming took 1 base from V and 10 from J; bases not matched to a gene: 5. CDR1 is KGHSH, CDR2 LQKENI, per germline. The CDR3 extends over 15 amino acids. The CDR3 spells CASSPRGTGNSPLHF. In DNA, the CDR3 is TGTGCCAGCTCACCACGAGGGACAGGGAACTCACCCCTCCACTTT.

In its sample, this clone was seen a few times. This chain uses TRBV6-6 with TRBJ2-7; 7 nucleotides match TRBD2. The junction had 4 bases not matched to a gene; V was cut back by 0 bases and J by 5 bases. The germline CDR1 and CDR2 sequences are MNHNY and SVGAGI (reference sequence). The CDR3 runs to 14 residues. CDR3: CASSYSRGSHEQYF. CDR3 DNA: TGTGCCAGCAGTTACTCGCGGGGGTCCCACGAGCAGTACTTC.

The rearrangement uses TRBV29-1 and TRBJ2-1, with 9 bases matching TRBD1. Germline V gene lookup returns CDR1 SQVTM and CDR2 ANQGSEA. The V gene end was trimmed by 3 bases and the J gene end by 10 bases; junction bases not matched to a gene: 4. The CDR3 length is 12 residues. The CDR3 here is CSVDTGGREQFF. CDR3 nucleotide sequence: TGCAGCGTTGATACAGGGGGCAGGGAGCAGTTCTTC.

V gene TRBV7-3 combines with J gene TRBJ2-3, with 7 positions matching TRBD1. This CDR3 is built from 15 residues. J gave up 2 bases and V 5 bases, and 7 bases lay outside the gene matches. Germline V gene data show CDR1 as SGHTA and CDR2 as FQGTGA. The CDR3 region is CASSKGQTDTDTQYF. Here the CDR3 DNA reads TGTGCCAGCAGCAAGGGACAGACTGACACAGATACGCAGTATTTT.

The chain has TRBV30 and TRBJ2-6; 7 nucleotides align to TRBD2. Germline assignment: CDR1 GTSNPN and CDR2 SVGIG (reference sequence). CDR3 length equals 16 residues. The V segment lost 7 bases and the J segment 1 base; nucleotides outside the gene matches: 10. The CDR3 protein is CASPPRAGSGANVLTF. In DNA form, the CDR3 reads TGTGCCTCCCCACCCCGAGCGGGGTCTGGGGCCAACGTCCTGACTTTC.

This clone was picked up a small number of times. The V call is TRBV19, the J call TRBJ2-7; 10 bases line up with TRBD2. The length of the CDR3 is 14 residues. Looked up from germline, CDR1 is LNHDA and CDR2 is SQIVND (reference sequence). Trimming at V came to 4 bases and at J to 2 bases, leaving 2 bases not matched to a gene. CDR3 loop: CASSTGLATYEQYF. The DNA of the CDR3 is TGTGCCAGTAGTACGGGACTAGCGACCTACGAGCAGTACTTC.

The chain has TRBV5-1 and TRBJ1-1, with D perhaps matching TRBD1 (5 bases). Germline CDR1 SGHRS, CDR2 YFSETQ. V gave up 3 bases and J gave up 6 bases, with 15 bases separating them. CDR3 length: 14 residues. CDR3 DNA sequence: TGCGCCAGCAGCTCCCCTGGGGGGAAGGCTGAAGCTTTCTTT. Translating it yields CASSSPGGKAEAFF.

The chain is built from TRBV5-1 and TRBJ1-1; 7 bases are a match to TRBD1. V was clipped by 4 bases and J by 0 bases; unmatched bases: 9. The CDR3 has 16 amino acids. Germline CDR1 and CDR2: SGHRS and YFSETQ. The CDR3 sequence: CASSRSGDRLNTEAFF. The CDR3 DNA sequence: TGCGCCAGCAGCCGCAGTGGGGACAGATTGAACACTGAAGCTTTCTTT.

This chain links TRBV19 with TRBJ2-5; TRBD1 matches at 8 bases. In germline, CDR1 is LNHDA, CDR2 SQIVND (reference sequence). The CDR3 is 15 residues long. With V trimmed by 3 bases and J by 4 bases, 7 bases remained unmatched. CDR3 sequence reads: CASSIGQGAGETQYF. The CDR3 nucleotides read TGTGCCAGTAGTATCGGGCAGGGGGCCGGAGAGACCCAGTACTTC. Complete variable domain (other parts from reference TRBV19 and TRBJ2-5): DGGITQSPKYLFRKEGQNVTLSCEQNLNHDAMYWYRQDPGQGLRLIYYSQIVNDFQKGDIAEGYSVSREKKESFPLTVTSAQKNPTAFYLCASSIGQGAGETQYFGPGTRLLVL.

This clone was detected a few times. The V call is TRBV28, the J call TRBJ2-4; D is possibly TRBD2 (5 bases). V dropped 7 bases and J dropped 1 base, with 14 bases sitting between them. The CDR3 totals 15 residues. CDR1 and CDR2 from the germline V gene are MDHEN and SYDVKM. CDR3 in amino acids: CASTGLESAKNIQYF. CDR3 nucleotides: TGTGCCAGCACCGGACTGGAAAGCGCCAAAAACATTCAGTACTTC.

This chain links TRBV5-4 with TRBJ2-3; 9 bases agree with TRBD2. The CDR3 is 17 residues long. Germline V lookup: CDR1 SGHNT, CDR2 YYREEE (reference sequence). Trimming removed 0 bases from V and 1 base from J; junction bases left unmatched: 6. CDR3 in amino acids: CASSLDSGGFGTDTQYF. CDR3 sequence (DNA): TGTGCCAGCAGCTTGGATAGCGGGGGTTTCGGCACAGATACGCAGTATTTT.

About this clone: Mismatch with germline at one junction end may stem from a read error. This sequence joins TRBV7-6 and TRBJ2-3; 7 bases align to TRBD2. This CDR3 has 16 amino acids. Germline CDR1 is SGHVS and CDR2 is FNYEAQ. In DNA form, the CDR3 reads TGTGCCAGCAGCTTAGTGGGCGGGGGTGGCACAGGTACGCAGTATTTT. Its translation is CASSLVGGGGTGTQYF. The full variable domain, its missing parts supplied by reference TRBV7-6 and TRBJ2-3, is GAGVSQSPRYKVTKRGQDVALRCDPISGHVSLYWYRQALGQGPEFLTYFNYEAQQDKSGLPNDRFSAERPEGSISTLTIQRTEQRDSAMYRCASSLVGGGGTGTQYFGPGTRLTVL.